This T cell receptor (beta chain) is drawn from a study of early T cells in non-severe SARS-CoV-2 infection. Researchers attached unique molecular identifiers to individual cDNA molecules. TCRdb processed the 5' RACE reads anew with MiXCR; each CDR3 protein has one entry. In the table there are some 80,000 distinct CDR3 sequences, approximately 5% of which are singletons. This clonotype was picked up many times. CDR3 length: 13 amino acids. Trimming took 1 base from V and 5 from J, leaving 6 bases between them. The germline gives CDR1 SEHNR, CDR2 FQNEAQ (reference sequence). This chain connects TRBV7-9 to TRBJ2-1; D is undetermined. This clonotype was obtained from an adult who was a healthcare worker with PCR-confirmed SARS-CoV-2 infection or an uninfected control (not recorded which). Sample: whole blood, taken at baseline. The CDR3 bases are TGTGCCAGCAGCTTAGGATTCAACAATGAGCAGTTCTTC. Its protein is CASSLGFNNEQFF.